Presented here are 15 T cell receptor beta chains from one specimen sequenced in a study of beta chain features in type 1 diabetes. The investigators reverse transcribed all of the isolated RNA, so they sequenced expressed TCRB transcripts. Profiling relied on immunoSEQ multiplex PCR, and the TCRdb table lists in-frame clones only, not all of them. The sample lists 500,000 to 850,000 clones; around 15% were seen once. Study observations and caveats: In all four CD4+ subsets, TCRB CDR3 length was significantly, moderately reduced in type 1 diabetes.

Antigens of these TCRs are unknown. Sequenced: naive CD4+ T cells from blood. The receptors derive from a man between 18 and 29 years old with type 1 diabetes.

This clone came up a few times. This chain connects TRBV5-1 to TRBJ2-4; TRBD2 agrees at 14 bases. The CDR3 runs 18 residues. In germline, CDR1 is SGHRS, CDR2 YFSETQ. With V trimmed by 5 bases and J by 1 base, 8 bases remained unmatched. CDR3 DNA: TGCGCCAGCAGGAGACTAGCGGGAGGGCCTGTGGCCAAAAACATTCAGTACTTC. Translation: CASRRLAGGPVAKNIQYF.

The V and J genes are TRBV5-6 and TRBJ1-2; D call uncertain. V was clipped by 6 bases and J by 3 bases, with 15 bases between them. Looked up from germline, CDR1 is SGHDT and CDR2 is YYEEEE. This CDR3 is 14 amino acids long. The chain's CDR3 is CASTRPLRDYGYTF. Here the CDR3 DNA reads TGTGCCAGCACCCGCCCACTTCGGGACTATGGCTACACCTTC.

The rearrangement joins TRBV7-2 to TRBJ2-5; the D is unclear. V was trimmed by 1 base and J by 1 base, leaving 7 bases between them. Looked up from germline, CDR1 is SGHTA and CDR2 is FQGNSA. This CDR3 has 14 residues. CDR3 amino acids: CASSLEQIQETQYF. DNA of the CDR3: TGTGCCAGCAGCTTAGAACAGATCCAAGAGACCCAGTACTTC.

A few counts support this clone. The chain links TRBV19 to TRBJ2-2; D remains ambiguous. The CDR3 is 13 residues long. Germline CDR1 and CDR2: LNHDA and SQIVND (reference sequence). With 4 bases removed from V and 6 bases from J, the gap between germline ends came to 9 bases. In DNA, the CDR3 is TGTGCCAGTAGTACGCAAGGTCCCGGGGAGCTGTTTTTT. This translates into CASSTQGPGELFF.

This clone was counted a few times. V and J are TRBV7-9 and TRBJ1-2, with 10 bases identical to TRBD1. CDR1 is SEHNR, CDR2 FQNEAQ, per germline (reference sequence). The CDR3 extends over 11 amino acids. V shed 8 bases and J 9 bases; nucleotides not matched to a gene: 3. The CDR3 coding sequence is TGTGCCAGCGGGGACAGGGGAAGCTACACCTTC. Translating gives CASGDRGSYTF.

The V gene is TRBV29-1, the J gene TRBJ2-7, with 14 nucleotides matching TRBD2. The CDR3 sequence is 14 residues long. Germline CDR1 and CDR2: SQVTM and ANQGSEA. After removal of 1 base from V and 7 bases from J, the junction contained 3 bases not matched to a gene. The CDR3 coding sequence is TGCAGCGTTGAAGGACTAGCGGGAGGGCATGAGCAGTACTTC. It encodes CSVEGLAGGHEQYF.

The rearrangement joins TRBV5-1 to TRBJ1-2, with TRBD1 as a possible D gene (6 bases). Per germline, CDR1 SGHRS and CDR2 YFSETQ. The CDR3 is 14 residues long. Trimming took 5 bases from V and 5 from J, leaving 16 bases between them. CDR3 sequence reads: CASRGDRSTYGYTF. As DNA, the CDR3 is TGCGCCAGCAGGGGAGACAGGTCGACGTATGGCTACACCTTC.

The genes are TRBV6-1 and TRBJ1-2; 7 bases agree with TRBD1. Germline V gene sequence: CDR1 MNHNS, CDR2 SASEGT. This CDR3 contains 14 residues. CDR3: CAAGQAGPNYGYTF. The CDR3 DNA reads as TGTGCAGCAGGACAGGCAGGTCCTAACTATGGCTACACCTTC.

This clone was observed a few times. V is TRBV27 and J is TRBJ2-3; the D gene is possibly TRBD2 (7 bases). The CDR3 sequence is 15 residues long. CDR1 MNHEY and CDR2 SMNVEV come from the germline V gene (reference sequence). V lost 6 bases to trimming and J lost 2 bases, with 15 bases between them. CDR3 bases: TGTGCCAGCAGCTGGGCGGGGGCCCCCACAGATACGCAGTATTTT. Its protein is CASSWAGAPTDTQYF.

This clone was counted a few times. Other DNA sequences in the same sample also yield this CDR3. V and J are TRBV5-1 and TRBJ2-5; the D is unclear. In germline, CDR1 is SGHRS, CDR2 YFSETQ. This CDR3 contains 14 residues. Trimming took off 0 bases at V and 1 base at J, with 7 bases between the two ends. DNA for the CDR3: TGCGCCAGCAGCTTGGGTCAGACCCAAGAGACCCAGTACTTC. Protein product: CASSLGQTQETQYF.

V usage is TRBV5-6 and J usage is TRBJ2-7; possible D gene TRBD2, 6 bases. Germline V gives CDR1 SGHDT, CDR2 YYEEEE. V dropped 1 base and J dropped 0 bases, with 8 bases sitting between them. The length of the CDR3 is 14 residues. The CDR3 region has the DNA TGTGCCAGCAGCTTGTTGGGGGGCTCCTACGAGCAGTACTTC. Amino acids: CASSLLGGSYEQYF.

There are a few counts of this clone. J is TRBJ1-2 and V is TRBV4-1; 8 bases are shared with TRBD1. The CDR3 runs to 16 residues. The ends lost 6 bases at V and 1 base at J; junction bases unmatched: 10. The germline gives CDR1 MGHRA, CDR2 YSYEKL. Written as DNA, the CDR3 is TGCGCCAGCAGTCGGACGACAGGGGACGTTAACTATGGCTACACCTTC. Its translation: CASSRTTGDVNYGYTF.

This clone turned up a few times. The chain carries TRBV11-2 and TRBJ2-3; 11 bases are a match to TRBD2. V shed 1 base and J 2 bases; nucleotides not matched to a gene: 5. Germline CDR1 SGHAT, CDR2 FQNNGV. CDR3 length: 17 residues. The CDR3 DNA follows: TGTGCCAGCAGCTTAGGTTCTAGCGGGGGGCCCACAGATACGCAGTATTTT. Its translation: CASSLGSSGGPTDTQYF.

This clone was detected only a few times. V gene TRBV7-3 combines with J gene TRBJ2-6; TRBD2 is a possible D gene (5 bases). The CDR3 consists of 15 residues. V was pared by 3 bases and J by 0 bases, with 6 bases between. Germline CDR1 is SGHTA and CDR2 is FQGTGA. DNA for the CDR3: TGTGCCAGCAGCTTTGGGAGCTCTGGGGCCAACGTCCTGACTTTC. Its protein product is CASSFGSSGANVLTF.

V usage is TRBV28 and J usage is TRBJ1-1; D is unclear. V was pared by 5 bases and J by 2 bases, with 3 bases between. Germline CDR1 and CDR2: MDHEN and SYDVKM. The CDR3 is 11 amino acids. CDR3 residues: CASSTNTEAFF. CDR3 DNA: TGTGCCAGCAGTACAAACACTGAAGCTTTCTTT. The whole variable domain, filled in from reference TRBV28 and TRBJ1-1, reads DVKVTQSSRYLVKRTGEKVFLECVQDMDHENMFWYRQDPGLGLRLIYFSYDVKMKEKGDIPEGYSVSREKKERFSLILESASTNQTSMYLCASSTNTEAFFGQGTRLTVV.